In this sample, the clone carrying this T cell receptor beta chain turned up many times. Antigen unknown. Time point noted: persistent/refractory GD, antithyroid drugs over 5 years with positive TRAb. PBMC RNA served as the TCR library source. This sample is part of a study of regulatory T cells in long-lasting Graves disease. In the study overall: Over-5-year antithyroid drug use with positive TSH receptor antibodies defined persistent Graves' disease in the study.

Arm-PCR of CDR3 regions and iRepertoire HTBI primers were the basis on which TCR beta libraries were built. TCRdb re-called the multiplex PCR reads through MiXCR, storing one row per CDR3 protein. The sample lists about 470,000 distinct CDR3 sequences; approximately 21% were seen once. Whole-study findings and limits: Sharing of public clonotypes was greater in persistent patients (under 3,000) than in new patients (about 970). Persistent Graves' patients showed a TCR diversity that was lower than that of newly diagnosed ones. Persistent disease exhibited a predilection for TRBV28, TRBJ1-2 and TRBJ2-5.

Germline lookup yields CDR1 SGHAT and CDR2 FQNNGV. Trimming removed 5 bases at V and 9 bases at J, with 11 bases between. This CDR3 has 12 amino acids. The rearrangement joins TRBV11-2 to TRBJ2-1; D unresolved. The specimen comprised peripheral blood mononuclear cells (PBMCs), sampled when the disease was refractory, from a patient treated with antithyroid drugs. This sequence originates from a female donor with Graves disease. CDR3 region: CASSRAITEQFF. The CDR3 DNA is TGTGCCAGCAGCCGGGCCATCACTGAGCAGTTCTTC.